The source of this T cell receptor beta chain is a study of a mutant IDH1 vaccine in newly diagnosed glioma (dated by TCRdb to 2020 to 2023). Concerning the study at large: Vaccination was initiated 4-6 weeks after radiotherapy alone, or concurrently with temozolomide cycles in the chemotherapy-containing groups. Of the 30 or so patients who were treated, approximately 60% were male and roughly 38% were female, and the mean age was about 40 years. Prior to enrollment, patients had been given standard therapy consisting of radiotherapy alone, temozolomide alone, or radiochemotherapy with temozolomide, with the combination given to most patients. The week-35 safety follow-up took place at visit V12, and the week-47 end of study took place at visit V13. Peripheral blood was collected at six visits: V03 (baseline), V05, V07, V10, V12 and V13. Longitudinal TCRB deep sequencing was performed for approximately 24 treated patients wherever samples were available for exploratory analyses. The study at large found these results: Immune responses induced by the vaccine were seen in approximately 93% of patients across multiple MHC alleles. Availability determined which PBMC samples were chosen for TCRB deep sequencing. No apparent relationship was observed between pseudoprogression and alterations in the top peripheral T cell clonotypes detected by TCRB sequencing. According to the authors, sample limitations meant that analyses of patient blood samples could not be reproduced.

Concerning this clone itself: The clone's antigen remains unknown. There are no base qualities to consult, and no much larger clone falls within one base.

Based on the germline V gene, the CDR1 and CDR2 sequences are SNHLY and FYNNEI. The CDR3, from cysteine to phenylalanine, totals 15 residues. Of all the DNA, just the CDR3 is kept, 45 bases in frame from base 1. Trimming removed 4 bases from V and 0 bases from J, leaving 10 bases between the germline ends. This specimen's time point label, interpreted: week 47, end of study. Every vaccine dose consisted of 300 ug of a 20-mer mutant IDH1 peptide in Montanide, administered subcutaneously together with topical imiquimod. Patients were given eight vaccinations, in weeks 1, 3, 5, 7, 11, 15, 19 and 23, which matched visits V03 through V10. The donors had newly diagnosed IDH1-mutant astrocytomas of WHO grade 3 or 4 that showed loss of nuclear ATRX. The samples were drawn from NOA16, a multicentre, single-arm, open-label phase I trial in Germany that tested a mutant IDH1 peptide vaccine in humans for the first time. The DNeasy Blood and Tissue Kit was used to extract genomic DNA from EDTA blood for TCRB sequencing.

Libraries were prepared through the immunoSEQ multiplex PCR assay. Following the manufacturer's protocol, the hsTCRB Kit was used to amplify rearranged TCR beta chain sequences. Sequencing of TCRB libraries was carried out on an Illumina MiSeq. As for the original processing: The kit vendor's proprietary platform handled demultiplexing, trimming and gene mapping. TCRdb carries this immuneACCESS record with in-frame sequences only. Its versions omit some clonotypes, under half of them owing to an unresolved V gene in the studies checked, with the rest unexplained. V and J calls and clone size come straight from that table; D and trimming were deduced from the DNA. The sample table contains some 34,000 clones; only one count was recorded for approximately 92% of them. The ten biggest clones cover about 5.5% of the sample.

The material sequenced was PBMCs, taken from a glioma patient whose treatment included an IDH1 peptide vaccine. This TCR derives from a woman between 35 and 50 years old with glioma. The chain is made from TRBV2 and TRBJ2-1; a tentative D call is TRBD1 (6 bases match). The DNA is as follows: TGTGCCAGCAGTGTACAGGGCAGCTCCTACAATGAGCAGTTCTTC. Its amino acids are CASSVQGSSYNEQFF.